This T cell receptor (beta chain) was recovered during a study of T cells in Graves' hyperthyroidism and ophthalmopathy. This clonotype was counted ten times or more. The antigen is undetermined. The CDR3 length is 13 residues. Trimming cost V 4 bases and J 2 bases, with 9 bases left between them. CDR1 and CDR2 (germline): LGHNA, YNFKEQ. There were TCR beta CDR3 regions amplified from RNA transcripts. First-round RT-PCR targeting the TCR CDR3 was performed with the HTBI primer set. Each CDR3 protein gets one entry after TCRdb re-called the multiplex PCR reads with MiXCR. The data contain some 370,000 distinct CDR3 sequences, roughly an eighth of them singletons. The study, taken as a whole, reports: Ophthalmopathy was model-predicted a median 6.5 months pre-onset.

This clonotype was sampled from a man between 45 and 60 years old with Graves' ophthalmopathy. The sample comprised blood. This chain joins TRBV4-2 and TRBJ2-7; D gene uncertain. CDR3 sequence (DNA): TGTGCCAGCAGCCCCGGAGTTCCCTACGAGCAGTACTTC. This translates into CASSPGVPYEQYF.